Shown below are 2 T cell receptor beta chains from a single sample sequenced in a study of beta chain features in type 1 diabetes (dated by TCRdb to 2016 to 2018). Preparation of the library involved the immunoSEQ multiplex PCR assay. The entire isolated RNA was reverse transcribed using the High Capacity cDNA Reverse Transcription Kit, and thus expressed TCRB transcripts were sequenced. The source is immuneACCESS, and TCRdb retained only in-frame sequences with V and J called. Part of the clones is not carried over; for the studies checked, unresolved V genes explain less than half of this, and the remainder is unexplained. This sample holds under 450,000 clones; approximately 14% were observed only once. The top ten hold about 0.034% of the sample. Sequencing was carried out using naive CD4+ T cells from blood. What the cell subset or site label conveys for this sample: true naive CD4+ T cells. Every receptor here comes from a man aged 30 to 39 in good health.

A few counts support this clone. The chain has TRBV6-5 and TRBJ2-7, with TRBD2 identical over 7 bases. J lost 6 bases, V lost 6 bases, and 8 bases had no gene match. CDR1 and CDR2 from the germline V gene are MNHEY and SVGAGI. The CDR3 totals 13 residues. CDR3: CASRTSSGTEQYV. Written as DNA, the CDR3 is TGTGCCAGCAGAACTTCAAGCGGGACCGAGCAGTACGTC.

The chain combines TRBV29-1 with TRBJ2-1; TRBD2 is a possible D gene (6 bases). This CDR3 has 14 residues. Trimming removed 4 bases from V and 0 bases from J, with 10 bases in between. CDR1 SQVTM and CDR2 ANQGSEA come from the germline V gene. CDR3 bases: TGCAGCGTTGCGGCGGGGAGCTCCTACAATGAGCAGTTCTTC. It is translated as CSVAAGSSYNEQFF.